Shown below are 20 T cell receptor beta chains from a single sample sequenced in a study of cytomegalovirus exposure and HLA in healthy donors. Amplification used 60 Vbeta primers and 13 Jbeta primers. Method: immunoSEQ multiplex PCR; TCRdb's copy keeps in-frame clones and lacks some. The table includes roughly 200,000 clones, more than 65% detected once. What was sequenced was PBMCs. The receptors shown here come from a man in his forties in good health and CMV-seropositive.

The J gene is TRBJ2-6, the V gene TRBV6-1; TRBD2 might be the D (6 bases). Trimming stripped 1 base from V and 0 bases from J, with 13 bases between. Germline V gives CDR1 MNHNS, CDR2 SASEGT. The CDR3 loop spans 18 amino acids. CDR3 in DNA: TGTGCCAGCAGTGAAGTGGAGGGTCTACTCTCTGGGGCCAACGTCCTGACTTTC. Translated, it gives CASSEVEGLLSGANVLTF.

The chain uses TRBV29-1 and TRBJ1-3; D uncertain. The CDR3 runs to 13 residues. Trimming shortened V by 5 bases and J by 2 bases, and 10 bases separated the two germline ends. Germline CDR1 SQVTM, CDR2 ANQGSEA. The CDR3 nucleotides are TGCAGCGTTCGAGGGTTGGCTGGAAACACCATATATTTT. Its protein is CSVRGLAGNTIYF.

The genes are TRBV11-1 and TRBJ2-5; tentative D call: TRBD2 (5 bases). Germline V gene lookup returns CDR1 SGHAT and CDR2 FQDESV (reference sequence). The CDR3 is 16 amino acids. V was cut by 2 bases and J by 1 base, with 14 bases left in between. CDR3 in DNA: TGTGCCAGCAGCTTATTCGACGGACTTTCCCAAGAGACCCAGTACTTC. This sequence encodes CASSLFDGLSQETQYF.

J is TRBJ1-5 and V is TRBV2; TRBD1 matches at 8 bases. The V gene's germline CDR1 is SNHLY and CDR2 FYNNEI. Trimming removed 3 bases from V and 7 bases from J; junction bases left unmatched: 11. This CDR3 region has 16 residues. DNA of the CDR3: TGTGCCAGCAGTGAGGGCCCAGGGGGCGGAGAGCAGCCCCAGCATTTT. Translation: CASSEGPGGGEQPQHF.

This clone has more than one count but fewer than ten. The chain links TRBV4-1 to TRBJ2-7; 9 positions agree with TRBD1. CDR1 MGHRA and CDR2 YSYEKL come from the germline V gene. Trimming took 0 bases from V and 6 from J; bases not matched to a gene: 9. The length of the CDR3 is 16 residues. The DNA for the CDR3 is TGCGCCAGCAGCCAAGAAGGGGACAGGGTGGTTCGCGAGCAGTACTTC. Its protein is CASSQEGDRVVREQYF.

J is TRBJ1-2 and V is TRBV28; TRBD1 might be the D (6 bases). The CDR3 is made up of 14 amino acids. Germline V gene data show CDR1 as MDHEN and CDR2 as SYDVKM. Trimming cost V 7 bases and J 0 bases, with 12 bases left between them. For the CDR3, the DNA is TGTGCCAGCACTGGGGGCCTAGCTAACTATGGCTACACCTTC. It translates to CASTGGLANYGYTF.

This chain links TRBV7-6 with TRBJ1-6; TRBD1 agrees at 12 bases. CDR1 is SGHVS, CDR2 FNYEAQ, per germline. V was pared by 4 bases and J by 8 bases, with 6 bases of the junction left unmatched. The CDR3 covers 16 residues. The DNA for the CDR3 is TGTGCCAGCAGCTCAAAGGGACAGGGGGCAGATTCACCCCTCCACTTT. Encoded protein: CASSSKGQGADSPLHF.

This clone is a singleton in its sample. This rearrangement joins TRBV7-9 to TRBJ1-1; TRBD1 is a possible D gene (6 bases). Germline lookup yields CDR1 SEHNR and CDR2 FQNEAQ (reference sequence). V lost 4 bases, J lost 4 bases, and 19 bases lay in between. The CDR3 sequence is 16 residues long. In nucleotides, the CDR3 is TGTGCCAGCAGCTCACCCAGAGGGGGTGGGGTCACTGAAGCTTTCTTT. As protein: CASSSPRGGGVTEAFF.

Here the CDR3 reads CAWSVHRGFSGIGETQYF. CDR3 nucleotide sequence: TGTGCCTGGAGTGTCCACCGGGGTTTTAGCGGGATAGGAGAGACCCAGTACTTC. The V and J genes are TRBV30 and TRBJ2-5; 8 bases agree with TRBD2. Losses at the gene ends were 0 bases for V and 4 bases for J; bases not matched to a gene: 16. Germline values: CDR1 GTSNPN, CDR2 SVGIG (reference sequence). This CDR3 comprises 18 residues.

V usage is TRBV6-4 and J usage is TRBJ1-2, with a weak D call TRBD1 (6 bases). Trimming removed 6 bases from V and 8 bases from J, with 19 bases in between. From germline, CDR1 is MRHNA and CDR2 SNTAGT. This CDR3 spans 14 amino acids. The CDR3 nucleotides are TGTGCCAGCAGCCCGACAGGTGGGGCTAGGGGCTACACCTTC. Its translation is CASSPTGGARGYTF.

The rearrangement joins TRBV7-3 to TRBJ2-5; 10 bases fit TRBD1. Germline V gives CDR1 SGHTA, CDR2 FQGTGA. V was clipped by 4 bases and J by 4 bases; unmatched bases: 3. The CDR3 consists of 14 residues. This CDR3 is CASSSDRGAETQYF. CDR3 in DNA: TGTGCCAGCAGCTCGGACAGGGGGGCAGAGACCCAGTACTTC.

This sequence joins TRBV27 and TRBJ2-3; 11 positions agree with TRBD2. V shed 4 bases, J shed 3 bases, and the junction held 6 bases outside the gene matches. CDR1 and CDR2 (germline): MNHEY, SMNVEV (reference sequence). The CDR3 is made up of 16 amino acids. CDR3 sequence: CASSSIAGGPTDTQYF. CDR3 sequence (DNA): TGTGCCAGCAGTTCTATAGCGGGGGGGCCGACAGATACGCAGTATTTT.

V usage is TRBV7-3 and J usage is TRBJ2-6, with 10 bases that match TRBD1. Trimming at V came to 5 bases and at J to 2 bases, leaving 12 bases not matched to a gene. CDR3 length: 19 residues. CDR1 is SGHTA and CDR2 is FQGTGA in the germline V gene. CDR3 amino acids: CASSPQRGTGEAGANVLTF. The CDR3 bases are TGTGCCAGCAGCCCACAGCGGGGGACAGGGGAGGCTGGGGCCAACGTCCTGACTTTC. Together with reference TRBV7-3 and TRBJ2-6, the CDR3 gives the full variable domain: GAGVSQTPSNKVTEKGKYVELRCDPISGHTALYWYRQSLGQGPEFLIYFQGTGAADDSGLPNDRFFAVRPEGSVSTLKIQRTERGDSAVYLCASSPQRGTGEAGANVLTFGAGSRLTVL.

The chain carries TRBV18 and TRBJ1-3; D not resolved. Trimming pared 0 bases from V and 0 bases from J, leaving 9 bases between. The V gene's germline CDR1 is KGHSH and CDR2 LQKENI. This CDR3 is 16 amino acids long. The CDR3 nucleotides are TGTGCCAGCTCACCACCGGAACAGCTCTCTGGAAACACCATATATTTT. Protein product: CASSPPEQLSGNTIYF.

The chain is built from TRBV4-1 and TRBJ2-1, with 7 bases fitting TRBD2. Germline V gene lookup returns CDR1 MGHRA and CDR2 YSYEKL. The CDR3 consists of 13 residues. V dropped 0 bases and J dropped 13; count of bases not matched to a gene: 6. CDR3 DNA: TGCGCCAGCAGCCAAGATGGGGCGGGGGAACAGTTCTTC. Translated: CASSQDGAGEQFF.

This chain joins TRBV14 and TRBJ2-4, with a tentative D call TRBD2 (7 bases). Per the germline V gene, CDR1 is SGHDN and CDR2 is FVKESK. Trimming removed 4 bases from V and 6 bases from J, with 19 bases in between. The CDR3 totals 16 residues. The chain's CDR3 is CASSPRLAGAGNIQYF. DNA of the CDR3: TGTGCCAGCAGCCCCCGCCTGGCGGGGGCGGGAAACATTCAGTACTTC.

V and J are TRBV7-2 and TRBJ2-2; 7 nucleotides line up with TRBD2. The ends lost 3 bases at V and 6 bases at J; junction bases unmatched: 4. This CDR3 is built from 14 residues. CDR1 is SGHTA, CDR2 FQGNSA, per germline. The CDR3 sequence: CASSLGGSSGELFF. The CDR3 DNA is TGTGCCAGCAGCTTGGGCGGGAGTTCCGGGGAGCTGTTTTTT.

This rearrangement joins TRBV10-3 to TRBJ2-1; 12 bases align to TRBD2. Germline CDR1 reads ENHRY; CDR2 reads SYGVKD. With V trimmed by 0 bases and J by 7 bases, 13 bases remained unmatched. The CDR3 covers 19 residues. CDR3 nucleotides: TGTGCCATCAGTGAGTCCTGGGGGGCTAGCGGGAGGGCATGGAATGAGCAGTTCTTC. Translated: CAISESWGASGRAWNEQFF.

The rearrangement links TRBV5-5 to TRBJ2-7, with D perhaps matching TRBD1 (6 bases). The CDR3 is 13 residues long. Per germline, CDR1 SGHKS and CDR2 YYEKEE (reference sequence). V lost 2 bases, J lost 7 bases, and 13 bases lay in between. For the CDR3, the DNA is TGTGCCAGCAGCTTTGGGACAATAGGGGAGCAGTACTTC. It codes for CASSFGTIGEQYF.

CDR3 sequence (DNA): TGTGCCAGCTCACCACGGGAGGGGGAAAAACTGTTTTTT. This translates into CASSPREGEKLFF. The chain links TRBV18 to TRBJ1-4, with D possibly TRBD1 on 5 matching bases. CDR1 is KGHSH, CDR2 LQKENI, per germline. This CDR3 is 13 amino acids long. Trimming cost V 1 base and J 8 bases, with 8 bases left between them.